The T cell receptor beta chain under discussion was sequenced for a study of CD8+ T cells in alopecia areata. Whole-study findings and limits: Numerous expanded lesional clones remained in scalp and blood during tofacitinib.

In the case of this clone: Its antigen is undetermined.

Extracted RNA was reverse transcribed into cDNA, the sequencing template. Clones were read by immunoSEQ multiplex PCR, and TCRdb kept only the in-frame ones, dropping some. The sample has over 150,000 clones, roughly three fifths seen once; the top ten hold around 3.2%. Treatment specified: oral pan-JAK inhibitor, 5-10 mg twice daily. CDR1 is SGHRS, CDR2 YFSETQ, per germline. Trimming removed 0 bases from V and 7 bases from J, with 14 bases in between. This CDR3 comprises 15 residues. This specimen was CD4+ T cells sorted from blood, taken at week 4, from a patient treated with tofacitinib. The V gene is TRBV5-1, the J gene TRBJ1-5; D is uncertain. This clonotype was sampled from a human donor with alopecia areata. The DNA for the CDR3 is TGCGCCAGCAGCTTGGACGCGGGTTTAGGGCAGCCCCAGCATTTT. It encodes CASSLDAGLGQPQHF.